Listed here is a single TCR beta chain. Its recognized antigen is unknown. No much larger clonotype is one base removed from it; base qualities were not supplied. The CDR3 covers 13 residues, taking in both the cysteine and the phenylalanine. The only DNA kept is the CDR3, 39 bases in frame from the first base. The germline V gene supplies CDR1 SGHRS and CDR2 YFSETQ. Trimming takes 0 bases from V and 5 bases from J, and the germline ends sit 8 bases apart. The data derive from a study of shared clonotypes between healthy human individuals (dated by TCRdb to the early 2020s). Concerning the study at large: Two women and a few men aged 18 to 49 years were included in the cohort. To estimate repertoire size and how much clonotype sharing occurs between individuals, the study deeply sequenced the blood TCR repertoires of several healthy adults. Per donor, leukapheresis produced somewhere between about 0.8 and 9 billion PBMCs. Different laboratories and diverse techniques were used to prepare libraries and sequence TCR repertoires, to increase sequencing depth and limit assay-specific biases.

Points the paper makes about the study in general: Sampling was restricted to blood, and TCR repertoires in tissues likely differ from the TCR repertoires found in blood. Because the study included a small number of donors, the genetic and exposure-history diversity represented was limited. Pairwise subsampling led to the expectation that sequencing depth would affect the degree of clonotype sharing among donors.

The donors were healthy, HIV-negative adults who had no recently reported acute infections or vaccinations. Every donor was a Caucasian adult residing in Nashville, Tennessee, USA. In the unsorted samples, 70 million to 95 million PBMCs were counted, and genomic DNA was extracted using the QIAamp DNA Blood Mini kit. Blood was collected by leukapheresis, and PBMCs were isolated by Ficoll-Histopaque density gradient centrifugation and then cryopreserved in liquid nitrogen vapor phase. Using the deep immunoSEQ assay, TCR CDR3 regions were amplified from genomic DNA by multiplex PCR. Genomic DNA extracted from each cell subset was distributed evenly over all wells of several immunoSEQ 96-well plates, and each plate served as one replicate. Each replicate PCR for unsorted PBMC received about 300 ng genomic DNA, equal to 30,000 to 35,000 T cell genomes. Unsorted PBMC genomic DNA was sequenced across ten immunoSEQ deep assay plates. The purified libraries were quantified using a Qubit 3.0 fluorometer, sized with a Bioanalyzer 2100, and then quantified again using the KAPA Library Quantification kit. Each immunoSEQ 96-well plate was sequenced on its own single-read 150-cycle Illumina NextSeq 550 flow cell. In the authors' own workflow: Because the immunoSEQ output held only junctional sequences and lacked quality scores, the filtering could not match the filtering applied to full-length reads. Sequences were annotated with PyIR, a Python wrapper for IgBLAST v1.9, and V/J genes and CDR3 were assigned using IMGT germline references. Reads were removed for weak V/J assignments (E-value above 1e-6), missing CDR3, stop codons, out-of-frame junctions, or ambiguous translated residues. V3J clonotypes were defined as sequences sharing the same inferred V gene, J gene, and CDR3 amino acid sequence. To compute the percentage overlap between repertoires, the number of shared unique clonotypes was divided by the size of the smaller repertoire. Richness of each repertoire was evaluated using RTK rarefaction, the Chao1 estimator, and Recon v2.1 estimates of unobserved clonotypes. TCRdb retrieved this table from immuneACCESS and kept in-frame rearrangements only. Not all clones are present; in checked studies, unresolved V genes account for under half, and no reason is known for the remainder. D and trimming come from the DNA, and the V and J calls and clone size come from that table. The sample includes about 490,000 clones, with 78% observed a single time. The ten largest clones capture approximately 12% of the sample.

The TCR originated in a middle-aged woman in good health. Some clones in this sample may be carry-over from other donors' samples. The chain employs TRBV5-1 and TRBJ2-5; the D gene remains uncertain. The sample comprised PBMCs. The DNA sequence is as follows: TGCGCCAGCAGCTTGGCGGTAGGGGAGACCCAGTACTTC. Its protein reads: CASSLAVGETQYF.